This TCR beta chain was recorded in a study of blood T cell repertoires in COVID-19. The overall study: T cells, B-cell-depleted T cells, or PBMCs provided the cDNA or gDNA that served as material.

Only in-frame clones appear in the TCRdb table, and some are missing; sequencing was by immunoSEQ multiplex PCR. The data contain around 160,000 clones, approximately 91% of them singletons. A single count supports this clone. Sequenced: peripheral blood. The clonotype originates from a young man with acute or convalescent COVID-19.

The CDR3 DNA follows: TGTGCCACCACTCCGACGGGGTATTCCTACGAGCAGTACTTC. Its translation is CATTPTGYSYEQYF. The chain carries TRBV15 and TRBJ2-7; D possibly corresponds to TRBD2 (5 bases). CDR1 and CDR2 (germline): LNHNV, YYDKDF (reference sequence). CDR3 length: 14 amino acids. The ends were cut back, 7 bases at V and 1 base at J, with 14 bases in the middle.